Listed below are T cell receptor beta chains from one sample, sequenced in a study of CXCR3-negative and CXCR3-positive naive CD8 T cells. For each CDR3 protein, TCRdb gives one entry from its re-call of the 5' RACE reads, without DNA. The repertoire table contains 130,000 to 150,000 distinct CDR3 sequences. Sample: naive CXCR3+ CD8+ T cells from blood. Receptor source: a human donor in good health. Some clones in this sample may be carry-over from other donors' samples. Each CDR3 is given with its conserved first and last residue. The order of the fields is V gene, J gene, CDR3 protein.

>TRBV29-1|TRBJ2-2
CSVVRQGRSGELFF
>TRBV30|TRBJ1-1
CAWSEGGGTEAFF
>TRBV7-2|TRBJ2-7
CASSLSGTGVYEQYF
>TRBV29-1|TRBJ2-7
CSVGTGESEQYF
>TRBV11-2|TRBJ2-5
CASSGMSPQETQYF
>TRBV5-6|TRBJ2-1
CASSLNLPDEQFF
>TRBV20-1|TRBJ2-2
CSARDLGLAGGAGELFF
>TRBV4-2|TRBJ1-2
CASIPLVGANYGYTF
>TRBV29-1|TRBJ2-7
CSVVVVWGRQYF
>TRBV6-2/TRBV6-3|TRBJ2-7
CASSYPRDRGYEQYF